Listed below are T cell receptor beta chains from one sample, sequenced in a study of T cells in Graves' hyperthyroidism and ophthalmopathy. TCRdb independently ran MiXCR on the multiplex PCR reads; one entry per CDR3 protein. The data show around 250,000 distinct CDR3 sequences, about 14% seen once. The sequencing input was blood. The receptors derive from a woman between 40 and 50 years old with Graves' hyperthyroidism that later progressed to Graves' ophthalmopathy. CDR3s leave out the opening cysteine and the closing phenylalanine or tryptophan. The D gene is left open where the match is weak.

TRBV24-1	TRBJ2-1	-	ATSDPGPTGSYNEQF
TRBV12-3/TRBV12-4	TRBJ2-1	-	ASTTGGLQF
TRBV4-2	TRBJ2-2	TRBD1	ASSQAIGSGGNTGELF
TRBV10-3	TRBJ2-7	-	AISQRQVPYEQY
TRBV5-1	TRBJ2-1	TRBD2	ASSLTGGGVVYEQF
TRBV28	TRBJ1-2	TRBD1	ASSLDRDWRGYT
TRBV20-1	TRBJ1-1	-	SARGPGLLNTEAF
TRBV19	TRBJ1-6	-	ASTSRDSYSPLH
TRBV24-1	TRBJ2-3	-	ATSGPLVDTQY
TRBV20-1	TRBJ2-2	-	SARDPFQGGELF
TRBV5-1	TRBJ1-1	-	ASSPRGAEAF
TRBV2	TRBJ1-1	-	ASPRRVGGTEAF
TRBV11-2	TRBJ2-2	TRBD1	ASTPFVGQSNTGELF
TRBV20-1	TRBJ2-7	TRBD2	SARVPGGGPHEQY
TRBV18	TRBJ2-7	TRBD1	ASSRRQGTDSEQY
TRBV2	TRBJ2-3	-	ASSVGPVDTQY
TRBV11-1	TRBJ2-2	-	ASSSRRAVAGELF
TRBV7-3	TRBJ2-7	TRBD2	ASSFGPTSGRSSYEHY
TRBV11-2	TRBJ2-2	TRBD2	ASLGGGGYTGELF
TRBV6-5	TRBJ1-6	-	ASSYAQSYSPLH
TRBV6-2/TRBV6-3	TRBJ2-3	-	ASSYPRSSTDTQY
TRBV3-1	TRBJ2-7	TRBD2	ASSRGLATYEQY
TRBV11-1	TRBJ2-7	-	ASSLGLGFEQY
TRBV5-1	TRBJ2-2	-	ASSPGERGTGELF
TRBV9	TRBJ2-2	TRBD2	ASSFSGTSGRRDTGELF
TRBV2	TRBJ2-7	-	ASVRGGSEQY
TRBV2	TRBJ2-7	-	ASSPRTVTTYEQY
TRBV7-6	TRBJ2-7	-	ASSLALAWASEQY
TRBV28	TRBJ2-7	-	ASSLIGSYYEQY
TRBV7-9	TRBJ2-2	-	ASRLGEGSRELF
TRBV20-1	TRBJ2-1	-	SASLRSSYNEQF
TRBV18	TRBJ2-1	TRBD2	ASSRTSGSYEQF
TRBV29-1	TRBJ2-3	-	SVAVDTQY
TRBV5-1	TRBJ2-2	-	ASSLGHRDVNTGELF